The subject of this entry is one T cell receptor beta chain. V lost 3 bases and J 4 bases, leaving 6 bases between the germline ends. Per the germline V gene, CDR1 is MDHEN and CDR2 is SYDVKM. This CDR3 spans 12 amino acids. Donors included only healthy HIV-negative adults lacking recent acute infections or vaccinations. The data derive from a study of shared clonotypes between healthy human individuals. TCRdb's table, derived via immunoSEQ multiplex PCR, lists solely in-frame clones and lacks some. This sample carries roughly 2.2 million clones, 93% of them seen once, and the ten largest clones take 0.39%.

Sequences were obtained from naive CD4+ T cells from PBMCs. Subset noted: CD45RA+ positively selected. The sequence was obtained from a man in his late teens or twenties in good health. Some clones in this sample may be carry-over from other donors' samples. The chain has TRBV28 and TRBJ1-2; D call uncertain. CDR3 amino acids: CASSFAVYGYTF. DNA of the CDR3: TGTGCCAGCAGTTTCGCAGTCTATGGCTACACCTTC.